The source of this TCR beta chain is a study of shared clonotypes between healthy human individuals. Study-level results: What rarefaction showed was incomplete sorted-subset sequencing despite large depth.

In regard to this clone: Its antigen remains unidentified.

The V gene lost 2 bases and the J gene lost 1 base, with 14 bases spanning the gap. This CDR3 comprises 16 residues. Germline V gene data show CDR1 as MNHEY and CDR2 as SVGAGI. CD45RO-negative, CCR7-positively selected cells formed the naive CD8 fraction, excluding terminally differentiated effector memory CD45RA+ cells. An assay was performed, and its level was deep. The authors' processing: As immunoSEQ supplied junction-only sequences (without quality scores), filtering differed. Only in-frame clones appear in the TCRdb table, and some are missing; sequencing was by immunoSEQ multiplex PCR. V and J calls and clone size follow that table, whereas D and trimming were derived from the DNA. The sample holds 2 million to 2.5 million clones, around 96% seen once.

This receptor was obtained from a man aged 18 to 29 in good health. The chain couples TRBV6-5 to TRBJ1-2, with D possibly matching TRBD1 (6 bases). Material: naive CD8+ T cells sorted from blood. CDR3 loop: CASSYLRTDVNYGYTF. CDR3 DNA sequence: TGTGCCAGCAGTTACCTCAGGACAGATGTTAACTATGGCTACACCTTC.